What follows are 6 T cell receptor beta chains derived from one specimen sequenced in a study of T cell responses to AZD1222 COVID-19 vaccine. The data were produced by immunoSEQ multiplex PCR, yet TCRdb's version contains in-frame clones alone and is incomplete. The table has approximately 180,000 clones, 90% seen once. This specimen was peripheral blood, taken on day 0 of AZD1222 vaccination. The origin of the receptors is an adult in good health.

The V call is TRBV5-1, the J call TRBJ1-2; 8 positions agree with TRBD1. Germline-derived CDR1 and CDR2 are SGHRS and YFSETQ. After removal of 5 bases from V and 5 bases from J, the junction contained 14 bases not matched to a gene. This CDR3 comprises 16 residues. CDR3 protein: CASSWVPDRVVYGYTF. The CDR3, as DNA: TGCGCCAGCAGTTGGGTTCCGGACAGGGTGGTTTATGGCTACACCTTC.

As regards this clone: Other DNA sequences in the same sample also yield this CDR3. This chain uses TRBV4-2 with TRBJ1-6; D is possibly TRBD1 (5 bases). The CDR3 extends over 15 amino acids. The V gene's germline CDR1 is LGHNA and CDR2 YNFKEQ. Between the trimmed V and J ends, which lost 0 bases and 4 bases, there was a span of 7 bases. The CDR3 region has the DNA TGTGCCAGCAGCCAAGACAGGGTTTATAATTCACCCCTCCACTTT. Translation: CASSQDRVYNSPLHF.

The V and J genes are TRBV9 and TRBJ1-6; 8 bases agree with TRBD1. Germline V lookup: CDR1 SGDLS, CDR2 YYNGEE. The length of the CDR3 is 15 residues. The ends lost 4 bases at V and 6 bases at J; junction bases unmatched: 6. The CDR3 nucleotides are TGTGCCAGCAGCCAACAAGACAGGGGTAATTCACCCCTCCACTTT. Amino acid sequence: CASSQQDRGNSPLHF.

The chain is built from TRBV29-1 and TRBJ1-1, with a weak D call TRBD1 (5 bases). Germline CDR1 SQVTM, CDR2 ANQGSEA. The CDR3 is made up of 13 amino acids. Trimming pared 6 bases from V and 4 bases from J, leaving 15 bases between. CDR3 sequence (DNA): TGCAGCGTATCGGGGACGCCAGGCACTGAAGCTTTCTTT. This gives the protein CSVSGTPGTEAFF. The full variable domain, completed using reference TRBV29-1 and TRBJ1-1, is SAVISQKPSRDICQRGTSLTIQCQVDSQVTMMFWYRQQPGQSLTLIATANQGSEATYESGFVIDKFPISRPNLTFSTLTVSNMSPEDSSIYLCSVSGTPGTEAFFGQGTRLTVV.

The CDR3 reads CASSSRLAGSTDTQYF. DNA for the CDR3: TGTGCCAGCAGCTCCCGGTTAGCGGGGAGCACAGATACGCAGTATTTT. The V and J genes are TRBV5-6 and TRBJ2-3, with 8 bases identical to TRBD2. CDR3 length: 16 residues. The germline V gene has CDR1 SGHDT and CDR2 YYEEEE. Trimming removed 3 bases from V and 0 bases from J; junction bases left unmatched: 6.

The V and J genes are TRBV5-1 and TRBJ2-5, with D tentatively TRBD2 (7 bases). Trimming shortened V by 2 bases and J by 3 bases, and 14 bases separated the two germline ends. Germline loops: CDR1 SGHRS, CDR2 YFSETQ. The CDR3 loop spans 15 amino acids. The CDR3 sequence: CASSFGGLREETQYF. Here the CDR3 DNA reads TGCGCCAGCAGCTTCGGGGGGCTCAGGGAAGAGACCCAGTACTTC.